The 21 T cell receptor beta chains given below trace back to one sample, sequenced in a study of blood T cell repertoires in COVID-19. Measured with immunoSEQ multiplex PCR; TCRdb has only the in-frame clones, and not every one. This table holds 300,000 to 350,000 clones, roughly 90% found once. The sample comprised PBMCs or T cells enriched from blood (not recorded which). The receptors come from a woman under 30 with acute COVID-19.

The CDR3 DNA is TGTGCCAGCAGTGACGGGACAGGGCGACAGCCCCAGCATTTT. Its protein is CASSDGTGRQPQHF. The chain uses TRBV2 and TRBJ1-5, with 9 bases identical to TRBD1. The J segment lost 7 bases and the V segment lost 3 bases, leaving 4 bases of the junction unmatched. Looked up from germline, CDR1 is SNHLY and CDR2 is FYNNEI. This CDR3 is built from 14 residues.

The chain is built from TRBV7-2 and TRBJ1-5, with a weak D call TRBD1 (5 bases). V was shortened by 1 base and J by 5 bases, with 9 bases between the two germline ends. CDR3 size: 14 residues. The germline V gene has CDR1 SGHTA and CDR2 FQGNSA. CDR3 in amino acids: CASSLVEGDQPQHF. The CDR3 DNA reads TGTGCCAGCAGCTTAGTCGAAGGGGATCAGCCCCAGCATTTT.

The V gene is TRBV7-9, the J gene TRBJ1-3, with D hard to call. This CDR3 comprises 15 residues. From germline, CDR1 is SEHNR and CDR2 FQNEAQ (reference sequence). The V gene lost 0 bases and the J gene lost 4 bases, with 10 bases spanning the gap. In DNA form, the CDR3 reads TGTGCCAGCAGCTTAGCAACACCCAAAGGAAACACCATATATTTT. Translating gives CASSLATPKGNTIYF.

The CDR3 is CASSSGTSSSYNEQFF. The CDR3 DNA follows: TGTGCCAGCAGCTCTGGGACTTCCAGCTCCTACAATGAGCAGTTCTTC. The chain employs TRBV28 and TRBJ2-1, with D possibly matching TRBD2 (6 bases). Trimming pared 6 bases from V and 0 bases from J, leaving 15 bases between. Germline V gene sequence: CDR1 MDHEN, CDR2 SYDVKM. The CDR3 runs 16 residues. Together with reference TRBV28 and TRBJ2-1, the CDR3 gives the full variable domain: DVKVTQSSRYLVKRTGEKVFLECVQDMDHENMFWYRQDPGLGLRLIYFSYDVKMKEKGDIPEGYSVSREKKERFSLILESASTNQTSMYLCASSSGTSSSYNEQFFGPGTRLTVL.

CDR3 in amino acids: CASSALQGSVSDSPLHF. The CDR3 bases are TGCGCCAGCAGCGCTCTCCAGGGGTCGGTCAGCGATTCACCCCTCCACTTT. The chain couples TRBV5-1 to TRBJ1-6, with D maybe TRBD1 (6 bases). The CDR3 length is 17 residues. Germline values: CDR1 SGHRS, CDR2 YFSETQ. Trimming shortened V by 4 bases and J by 8 bases, and 22 bases separated the two germline ends.

The chain has TRBV28 and TRBJ1-5; the D gene is possibly TRBD1 (6 bases). The V gene's germline CDR1 is MDHEN and CDR2 SYDVKM. CDR3 length: 18 residues. Trimming removed 6 bases from V and 2 bases from J, with 23 bases in between. The CDR3 protein is CASSQPWGGEAGNQPQHF. Here the CDR3 DNA reads TGTGCCAGCAGCCAACCCTGGGGGGGCGAGGCTGGCAATCAGCCCCAGCATTTT.

The genes are TRBV2 and TRBJ2-7; 9 nucleotides align to TRBD1. Germline V gene lookup returns CDR1 SNHLY and CDR2 FYNNEI. The CDR3 consists of 14 residues. The junction had 2 bases not matched to a gene; V was cut back by 2 bases and J by 3 bases. The CDR3 region is CASSERDRDYEQYF. The CDR3 region has the DNA TGTGCCAGCAGTGAACGGGACAGGGACTACGAGCAGTACTTC.

CDR3 nucleotide sequence: TGTGCCAGCAGTTTAGAGCTAGCGGGCGAGCAGTTCTTC. This sequence encodes CASSLELAGEQFF. This sequence joins TRBV27 and TRBJ2-1; TRBD2 matches 8 bases. Germline assignment: CDR1 MNHEY and CDR2 SMNVEV (reference sequence). V lost 2 bases and J lost 10; bases outside the gene matches: 4. The CDR3 totals 13 residues.

The chain's CDR3 is CAIDQSGSWETQYF. CDR3 nucleotides: TGTGCCATCGATCAAAGCGGGAGCTGGGAGACCCAGTACTTC. The chain has TRBV10-3 and TRBJ2-5, with 8 nucleotides matching TRBD2. With V trimmed by 8 bases and J by 5 bases, 10 bases remained unmatched. Germline lookup yields CDR1 ENHRY and CDR2 SYGVKD. The CDR3 length is 14 residues.

In this sample, this clone turned up once. At the DNA level, this CDR3 is encoded by other sequences in the same sample as well. This chain links TRBV5-1 with TRBJ2-1; a possible D gene is TRBD1 (6 bases). Germline assignment: CDR1 SGHRS and CDR2 YFSETQ. V dropped 0 bases and J dropped 6 bases, with 7 bases sitting between them. The CDR3 extends over 13 amino acids. The CDR3 here is CASSLDRVNEQFF. The CDR3 bases are TGCGCCAGCAGCTTGGACAGGGTCAATGAGCAGTTCTTC. Looking up the rest from reference TRBV5-1 and TRBJ2-1 gives the full variable domain: KAGVTQTPRYLIKTRGQQVTLSCSPISGHRSVSWYQQTPGQGLQFLFEYFSETQRNKGNFPGRFSGRQFSNSRSEMNVSTLELGDSALYLCASSLDRVNEQFFGPGTRLTVL.

The chain combines TRBV4-2 with TRBJ2-3; unclear D gene. Germline-derived CDR1 and CDR2 are LGHNA and YNFKEQ. Trimming removed 2 bases from V and 2 bases from J, with 5 bases in between. This CDR3 region has 13 residues. CDR3 sequence: CASSQKHTDTQYF. In DNA form, the CDR3 reads TGTGCCAGCAGCCAAAAGCACACAGATACGCAGTATTTT.

V gene TRBV7-3 combines with J gene TRBJ1-2, with TRBD1 matching over 10 bases. Germline values: CDR1 SGHTA, CDR2 FQGTGA. V was clipped by 4 bases and J by 6 bases; unmatched bases: 2. The CDR3 has 13 residues. CDR3 amino acids: CASSWGTGDGYTF. In DNA, the CDR3 is TGTGCCAGCAGCTGGGGGACAGGGGATGGCTACACCTTC.

This chain joins TRBV11-3 and TRBJ2-7; weak D call: TRBD2 (6 bases). Trimming shortened V by 3 bases and J by 6 bases, and 12 bases separated the two germline ends. The V gene's germline CDR1 is SGHNT and CDR2 YENEEA. The CDR3 contains 13 residues. This CDR3 is CASSFGLRTEQYF. CDR3 DNA sequence: TGTGCCAGCAGCTTTGGACTAAGGACCGAGCAGTACTTC.

Remarks on this clone: The same CDR3 also results from other DNA sequences found in this sample. The chain couples TRBV18 to TRBJ1-5, with TRBD1 matching 10 bases. The germline CDR1 and CDR2 sequences are KGHSH and LQKENI. CDR3 length equals 15 residues. V gave up 3 bases and J gave up 2 bases; unmatched junction bases: 1. As DNA, the CDR3 is TGTGCCAGCTCACCCGGGACAGGGGGCAATCAGCCCCAGCATTTT. This translates into CASSPGTGGNQPQHF.

The gene calls are TRBV28 and TRBJ1-1; D might be TRBD1 (6 bases). The CDR3 is 14 amino acids. Germline CDR1 is MDHEN and CDR2 is SYDVKM. Trimming shortened V by 5 bases and J by 4 bases, and 14 bases separated the two germline ends. The CDR3 region is CASSATGKGTEAFF. In DNA form, the CDR3 reads TGTGCCAGCAGTGCCACAGGGAAGGGCACTGAAGCTTTCTTT.

This chain joins TRBV21-1 and TRBJ1-2; the table names TRBD1, a call not compared with the DNA. TRBV21-1 is marked as a pseudogene. The CDR3 loop spans 12 amino acids. Written as DNA, the CDR3 is TGTGCCAGCAGCAACAGGGGCGGAGGCTACACCTTC. It translates to CASSNRGGGYTF.

In its sample, this clone was seen once. This chain uses TRBV5-1 with TRBJ2-1, with a possible D match to TRBD1 (5 bases). CDR3 length equals 15 residues. CDR1 SGHRS and CDR2 YFSETQ come from the germline V gene. V gave up 0 bases and J gave up 0 bases, with 7 bases separating them. The CDR3 loop reads CASSLGQSSYNEQFF. The CDR3 DNA reads TGCGCCAGCAGCTTGGGACAGAGCTCCTACAATGAGCAGTTCTTC.

The chain links TRBV11-2 to TRBJ2-1; 7 bases map to TRBD2. The junction had 13 bases not matched to a gene; V was cut back by 4 bases and J by 7 bases. The CDR3 has 16 residues. CDR1 SGHAT and CDR2 FQNNGV come from the germline V gene. The CDR3 DNA reads TGTGCCAGCAGCTACCCTGGGCGGGAGCACAAGAATGAGCAGTTCTTC. It is translated as CASSYPGREHKNEQFF.

The rearrangement joins TRBV18 to TRBJ1-5; 8 positions agree with TRBD1. The V and J ends lost 3 bases and 7 bases, in that order; junction bases with no gene match: 8. From germline, CDR1 is KGHSH and CDR2 LQKENI. The length of the CDR3 is 15 residues. CDR3: CASSPWTGPEQPQHF. CDR3 bases: TGTGCCAGCTCACCGTGGACAGGGCCGGAACAGCCCCAGCATTTT.

The rearrangement uses TRBV20-1 and TRBJ2-1; no definite D call. The V and J ends lost 6 bases and 6 bases respectively, with 6 bases between them. The CDR3 loop spans 10 amino acids. Germline CDR1 is DFQATT and CDR2 is SNEGSKA (reference sequence). CDR3 protein: CSAVFNEQFF. In DNA, the CDR3 is TGCAGTGCCGTCTTCAATGAGCAGTTCTTC.

This chain joins TRBV28 and TRBJ2-7; D is perhaps TRBD2 (7 bases). The CDR3 has 15 residues. V was pared by 10 bases and J by 0 bases, with 19 bases between. Per germline, CDR1 MDHEN and CDR2 SYDVKM. CDR3 sequence: CAIRGAGEGSYEQYF. Here the CDR3 DNA reads TGTGCCATACGAGGAGCAGGGGAGGGCTCCTACGAGCAGTACTTC.